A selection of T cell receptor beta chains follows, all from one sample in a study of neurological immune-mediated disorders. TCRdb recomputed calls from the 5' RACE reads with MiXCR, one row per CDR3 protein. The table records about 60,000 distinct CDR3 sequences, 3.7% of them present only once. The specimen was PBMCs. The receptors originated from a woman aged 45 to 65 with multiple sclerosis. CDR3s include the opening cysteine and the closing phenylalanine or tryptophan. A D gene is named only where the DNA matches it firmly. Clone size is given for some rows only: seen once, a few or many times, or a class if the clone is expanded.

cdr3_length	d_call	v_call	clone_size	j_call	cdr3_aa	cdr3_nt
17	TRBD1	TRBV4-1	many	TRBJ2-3	CASSQPLRGRSTDTQYF	TGCGCCAGCAGCCAACCTCTCAGGGGGCGAAGCACAGATACGCAGTATTTT
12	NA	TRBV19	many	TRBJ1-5	CASRAGNQPQHF	TGTGCCAGTAGGGCAGGGAATCAGCCCCAGCATTTT
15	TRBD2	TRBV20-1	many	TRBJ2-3	CSARVKAGYTDTQYF	TGCAGTGCTAGGGTTAAAGCGGGGTACACAGATACGCAGTATTTT
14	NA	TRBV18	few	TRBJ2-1	CASSPKEGGSEQFF	TGTGCCAGCTCACCCAAGGAGGGGGGGTCTGAGCAGTTCTTC
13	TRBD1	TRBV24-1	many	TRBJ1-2	CATSGDRGTGYTF	TGTGCCACCAGTGGTGACAGGGGGACGGGCTACACCTTC
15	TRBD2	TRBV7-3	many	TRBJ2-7	CASSLTGREEDEQYF	TGTGCCAGCAGCTTAACGGGGCGGGAGGAGGACGAGCAGTACTTC
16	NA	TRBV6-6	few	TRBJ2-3	CASSDRQGGGPDTQYF	TGTGCCAGCAGCGACCGACAGGGTGGGGGGCCAGATACGCAGTATTTT
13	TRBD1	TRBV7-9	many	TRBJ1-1	CASSTRTGAQAFF	TGTGCCAGCAGCACCCGGACAGGCGCCCAAGCTTTCTTT
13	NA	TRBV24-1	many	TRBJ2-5	CATSDVNQETQYF	TGTGCCACCAGTGATGTCAATCAAGAGACCCAGTACTTC
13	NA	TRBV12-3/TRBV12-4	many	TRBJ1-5	CASSLNGYQPQHF	TGTGCCAGCAGTTTAAACGGGTATCAGCCCCAGCATTTT
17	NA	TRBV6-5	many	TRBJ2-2	CASTPGKGTVIGGELFF	TGTGCCAGCACCCCCGGAAAGGGGACCGTAATAGGGGGGGAGCTGTTTTTT
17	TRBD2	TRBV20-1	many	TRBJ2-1	CSARDTPRTSGLDEQFF	TGCAGTGCTAGAGATACTCCCCGGACTAGCGGGCTGGATGAGCAGTTCTTC
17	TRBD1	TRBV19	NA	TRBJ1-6	CASSPQGVSSYNSPLHF	TGTGCCAGTAGTCCTCAGGGGGTGAGCTCATATAATTCACCCCTCCACTTT
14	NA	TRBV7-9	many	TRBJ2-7	CASSLDRLASEQYF	TGTGCCAGCAGCTTAGATAGGCTAGCTTCCGAGCAGTACTTC
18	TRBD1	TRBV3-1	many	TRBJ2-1	CASSQGPGQGTSYNEQFF	TGTGCCAGCAGCCAAGGGCCGGGACAGGGGACCAGCTACAATGAGCAGTTCTTC
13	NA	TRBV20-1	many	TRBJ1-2	CSAGGGRSYGYTF	TGCAGTGCAGGGGGGGGGCGGTCGTACGGCTACACCTTC
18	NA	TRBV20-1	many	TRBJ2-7	CSANGDGSIYASSYEQYF	TGCAGTGCTAATGGGGACGGCTCTATCTACGCCTCCTCCTACGAGCAGTACTTC
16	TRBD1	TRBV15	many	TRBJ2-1	CATSDRDRGGYNEQFF	TGTGCCACCAGCGACCGGGACAGGGGCGGATACAATGAGCAGTTCTTC
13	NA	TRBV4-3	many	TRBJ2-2	CASSPTGTGELFF	TGCGCCAGCAGCCCCACGGGCACCGGGGAGCTGTTTTTT
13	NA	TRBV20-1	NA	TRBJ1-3	CSARGGTGKTIYF	TGCAGTGCTAGAGGGGGTACTGGAAAAACCATATATTTT
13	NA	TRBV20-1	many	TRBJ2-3	CSAVREGTDTQYF	TGCAGTGCGGTTAGGGAGGGCACAGATACGCAGTATTTT
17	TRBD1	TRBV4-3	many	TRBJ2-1	CASSPGAGPGGFDEQFF	TGCGCCAGCAGCCCTGGGGCCGGGCCAGGGGGCTTCGATGAGCAGTTCTTC
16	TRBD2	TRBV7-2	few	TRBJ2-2	CASSYLAGTNTGELFF	TGTGCCAGCAGCTACTTAGCGGGAACGAACACCGGGGAGCTGTTTTTT
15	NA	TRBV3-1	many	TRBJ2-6	CASSSWDTGANVLTF	TGTGCCAGCAGTTCATGGGACACTGGGGCCAACGTCCTGACTTTC
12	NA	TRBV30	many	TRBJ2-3	CAWTGLTDTQYF	TGTGCCTGGACAGGGTTAACAGATACGCAGTATTTT
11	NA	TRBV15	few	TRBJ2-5	CATSSSETQYF	TGTGCCACCAGCAGCTCAGAGACCCAGTACTTC
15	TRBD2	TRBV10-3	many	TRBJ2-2	CAINPSGIDTGELFF	TGTGCCATCAACCCTAGCGGAATTGACACCGGGGAGCTGTTTTTT
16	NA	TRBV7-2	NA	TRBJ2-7	CASLPQPGLITYEQYF	TGTGCCAGCCTACCACAGCCGGGACTCATAACCTACGAGCAGTACTTC
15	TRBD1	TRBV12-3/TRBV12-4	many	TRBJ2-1	CAVRGFPFGLNEQFF	TGTGCCGTCAGGGGGTTTCCGTTCGGGTTAAATGAGCAGTTCTTC
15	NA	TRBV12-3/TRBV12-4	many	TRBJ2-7	CASSLLGQSYAEQYF	TGTGCCAGCAGTTTATTAGGACAGTCCTATGCCGAGCAGTACTTC
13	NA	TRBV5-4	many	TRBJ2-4	CASSLLGEDIQYF	TGTGCCAGCAGCTTGTTGGGTGAAGACATTCAGTACTTC
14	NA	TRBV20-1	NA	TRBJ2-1	CSAKRRGSYNEQFF	TGCAGTGCTAAACGAAGGGGATCGTACAATGAGCAGTTCTTC
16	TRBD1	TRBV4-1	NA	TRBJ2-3	CASSLGQGAGADTQYF	TGCGCCAGCAGCCTCGGACAGGGGGCTGGGGCAGATACGCAGTATTTT